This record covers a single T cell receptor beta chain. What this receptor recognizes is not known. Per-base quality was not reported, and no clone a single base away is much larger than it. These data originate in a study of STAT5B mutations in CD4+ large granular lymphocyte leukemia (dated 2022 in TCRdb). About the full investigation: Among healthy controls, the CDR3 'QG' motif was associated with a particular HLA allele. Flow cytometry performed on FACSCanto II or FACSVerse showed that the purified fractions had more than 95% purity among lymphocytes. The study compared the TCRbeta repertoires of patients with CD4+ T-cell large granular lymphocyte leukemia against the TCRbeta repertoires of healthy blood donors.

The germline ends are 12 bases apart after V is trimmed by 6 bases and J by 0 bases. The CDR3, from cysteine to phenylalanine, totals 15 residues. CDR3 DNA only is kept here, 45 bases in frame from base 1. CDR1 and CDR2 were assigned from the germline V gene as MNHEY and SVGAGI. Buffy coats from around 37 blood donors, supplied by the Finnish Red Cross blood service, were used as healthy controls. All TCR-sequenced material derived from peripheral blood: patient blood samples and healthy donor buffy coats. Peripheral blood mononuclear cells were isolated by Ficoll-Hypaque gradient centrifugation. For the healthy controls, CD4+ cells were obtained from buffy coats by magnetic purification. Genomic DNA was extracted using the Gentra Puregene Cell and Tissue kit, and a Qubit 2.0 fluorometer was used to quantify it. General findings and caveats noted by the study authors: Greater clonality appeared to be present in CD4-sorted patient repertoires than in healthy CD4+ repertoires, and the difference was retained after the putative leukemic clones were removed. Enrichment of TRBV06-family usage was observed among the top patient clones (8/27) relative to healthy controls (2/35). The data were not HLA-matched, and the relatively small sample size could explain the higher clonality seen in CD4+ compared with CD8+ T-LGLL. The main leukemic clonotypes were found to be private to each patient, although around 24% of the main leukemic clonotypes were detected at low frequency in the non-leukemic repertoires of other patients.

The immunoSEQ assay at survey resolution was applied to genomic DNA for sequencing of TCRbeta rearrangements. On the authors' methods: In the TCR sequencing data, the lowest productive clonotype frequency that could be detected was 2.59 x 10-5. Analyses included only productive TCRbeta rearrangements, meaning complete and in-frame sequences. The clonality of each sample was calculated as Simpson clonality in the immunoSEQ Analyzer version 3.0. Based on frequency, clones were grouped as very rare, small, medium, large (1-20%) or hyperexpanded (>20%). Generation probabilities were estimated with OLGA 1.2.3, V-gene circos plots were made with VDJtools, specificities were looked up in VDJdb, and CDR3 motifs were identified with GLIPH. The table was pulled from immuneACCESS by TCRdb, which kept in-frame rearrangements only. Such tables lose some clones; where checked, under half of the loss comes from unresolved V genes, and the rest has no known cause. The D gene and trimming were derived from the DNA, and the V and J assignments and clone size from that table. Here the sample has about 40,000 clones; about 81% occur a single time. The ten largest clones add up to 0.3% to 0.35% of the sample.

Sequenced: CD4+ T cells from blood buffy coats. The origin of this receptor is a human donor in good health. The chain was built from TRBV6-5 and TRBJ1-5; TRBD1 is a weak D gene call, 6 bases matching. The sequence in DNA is TGTGCCAGCAGCAGGGACACCGTTAGCAATCAGCCCCAGCATTTT. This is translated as CASSRDTVSNQPQHF.